Detailed here is one T cell receptor (beta chain). During active infection, Seattle patients enrolled and were then monitored through disease. This entry is derived from a study of blood T cell repertoires in COVID-19. Study-wide context: Samples came from the United States, Italy and Spain, spanning acute and convalescent COVID-19. T cells, B-cell-depleted T cells, or PBMCs supplied cDNA or gDNA.

The CDR3 runs to 17 residues. V gave up 4 bases and J gave up 6 bases; unmatched junction bases: 18. Germline-derived CDR1 and CDR2 are SGHRS and YFSETQ. Per the authors' pipeline: How many nucleated cells were present was estimated from reference gene primer amplification. Clones were sequenced by immunoSEQ multiplex PCR, and TCRdb holds only the in-frame ones, with some missing. For V, J and clone size, that table is used; D and trimming come from the DNA. The sample consists of fewer than 400,000 clones, around 92% of them appearing once. Sequenced input: peripheral blood. The receptor was isolated from a woman aged 25 to 45 with COVID-19, enrolled during active disease. The gene calls are TRBV5-1 and TRBJ2-5, with 7 bases that match TRBD1. The CDR3 reads CASSERGQAKHIKTQYF. CDR3 DNA: TGCGCCAGCAGCGAGCGAGGACAGGCCAAACATATCAAGACCCAGTACTTC.